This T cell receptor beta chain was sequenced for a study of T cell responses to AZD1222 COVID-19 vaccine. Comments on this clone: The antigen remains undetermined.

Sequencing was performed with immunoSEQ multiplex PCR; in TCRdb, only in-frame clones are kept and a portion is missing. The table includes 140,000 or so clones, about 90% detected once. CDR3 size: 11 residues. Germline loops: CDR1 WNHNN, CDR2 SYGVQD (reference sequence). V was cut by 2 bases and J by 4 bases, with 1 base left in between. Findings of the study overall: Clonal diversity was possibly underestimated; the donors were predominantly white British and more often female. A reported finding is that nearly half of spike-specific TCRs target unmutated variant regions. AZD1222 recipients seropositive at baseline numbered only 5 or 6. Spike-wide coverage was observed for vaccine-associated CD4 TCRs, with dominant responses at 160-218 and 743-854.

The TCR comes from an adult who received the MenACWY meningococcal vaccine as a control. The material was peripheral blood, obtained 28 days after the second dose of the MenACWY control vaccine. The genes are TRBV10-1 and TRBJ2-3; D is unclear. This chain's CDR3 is CASSEADTQYF. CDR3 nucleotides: TGCGCCAGCAGTGAGGCAGATACGCAGTATTTT.